The present entry profiles one TCR beta chain with its context. The target antigen is unknown. The table came from immunoSEQ multiplex PCR; TCRdb's copy has only in-frame clones and leaves some out. The sample holds around 20,000 clones; 70% to 80% are singletons and the top ten take 3%. This specimen comes from a study of graft-versus-host responses after intestinal transplantation. General study results and limits: Some patients had graft-donor T cell macrochimerism, and their allografts showed high graft-versus-host to host-versus-graft clonal ratios.

Intraepithelial and lamina propria lymphocytes were freed from processed graft tissue. The receptor was isolated from a human patient who received an intestinal transplant, so some T cells may come from the graft donor. Sample: ileum tissue, taken 12 days after intestinal transplant.

The CDR3 is CASSQDRAGWSEQYF. Written as DNA, the CDR3 is TGCGCCAGCAGCCAAGATAGGGCGGGGTGGAGCGAGCAGTACTTC. The V and J genes are TRBV4-3 and TRBJ2-7, with D possibly matching TRBD2 (6 bases). Germline V gives CDR1 LGHNA, CDR2 YSLEER. The CDR3 consists of 15 residues. Trimming removed 0 bases at V and 6 bases at J, with 15 bases between.